The T cell receptor beta chain under discussion was sequenced for a study of T-cell reconstitution after alpha-beta-depleted transplantation in children. There are many counts of this clonotype. As it was prepared, the TCRbeta library received unique molecular identifiers. Each CDR3 protein is one row after TCRdb ran MiXCR on the PCR reads. The sample has fewer than 550,000 distinct CDR3 sequences, about 11% seen once. The receptor's source is a human donor who donated a stem cell graft to a child with acute myeloid leukemia. The source was PBMCs from the stem cell graft donor, collected from the stem cell graft.

As DNA, the CDR3 is TGTGCCAGCAGCTTTTTAGGCTCTGGGGCCAACGTCCTGACTTTC. The encoded protein is CASSFLGSGANVLTF. The chain combines TRBV3-1 with TRBJ2-6; D is undetermined. In germline, CDR1 is LGHDT, CDR2 YNNKEL (reference sequence). This CDR3 has 15 residues. Trimming pared 5 bases from V and 0 bases from J, leaving 8 bases between.